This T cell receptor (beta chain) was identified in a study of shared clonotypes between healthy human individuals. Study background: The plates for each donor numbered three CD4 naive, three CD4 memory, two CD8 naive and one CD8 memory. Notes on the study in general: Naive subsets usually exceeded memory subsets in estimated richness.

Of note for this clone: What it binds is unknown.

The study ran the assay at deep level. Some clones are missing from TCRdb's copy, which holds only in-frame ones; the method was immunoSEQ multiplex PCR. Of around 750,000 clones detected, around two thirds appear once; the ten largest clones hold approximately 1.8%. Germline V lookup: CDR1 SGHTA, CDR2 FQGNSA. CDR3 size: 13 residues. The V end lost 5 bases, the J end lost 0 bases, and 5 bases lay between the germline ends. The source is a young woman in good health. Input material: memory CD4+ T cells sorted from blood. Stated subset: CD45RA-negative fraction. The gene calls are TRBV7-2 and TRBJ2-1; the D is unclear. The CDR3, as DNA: TGTGCCAGCAGCAGGAACTCCTACAATGAGCAGTTCTTC. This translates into CASSRNSYNEQFF. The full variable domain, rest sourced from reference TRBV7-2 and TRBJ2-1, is GAGVSQSPSNKVTEKGKDVELRCDPISGHTALYWYRQSLGQGLEFLIYFQGNSAPDKSGLPSDRFSAERTGGSVSTLTIQRTQQEDSAVYLCASSRNSYNEQFFGPGTRLTVL.